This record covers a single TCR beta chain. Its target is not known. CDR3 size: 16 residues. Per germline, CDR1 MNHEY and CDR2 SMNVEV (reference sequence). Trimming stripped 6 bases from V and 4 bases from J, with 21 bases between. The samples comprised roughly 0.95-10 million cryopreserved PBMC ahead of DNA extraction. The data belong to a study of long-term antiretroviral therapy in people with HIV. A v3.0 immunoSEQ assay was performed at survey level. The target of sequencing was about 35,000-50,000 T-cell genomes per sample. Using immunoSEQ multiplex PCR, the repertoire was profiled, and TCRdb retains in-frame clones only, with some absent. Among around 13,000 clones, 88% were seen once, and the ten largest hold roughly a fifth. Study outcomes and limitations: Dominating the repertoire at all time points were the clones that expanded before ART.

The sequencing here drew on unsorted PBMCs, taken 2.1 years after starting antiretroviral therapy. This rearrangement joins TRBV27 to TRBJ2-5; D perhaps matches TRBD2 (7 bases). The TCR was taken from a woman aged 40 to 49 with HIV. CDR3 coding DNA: TGTGCCAGCAGCCCGCTTTGGGGGGGCATTTCAGAGACCCAGTACTTC. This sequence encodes CASSPLWGGISETQYF.